The 24 T cell receptor beta chains below come from one sample, sequenced in a study of blood T cell repertoires in COVID-19. Generated by immunoSEQ multiplex PCR, the TCRdb table keeps only in-frame clones and is missing some. The table records around 94,000 clones, around 90% of them present only once. The sequenced sample was peripheral blood. The receptors were gathered from a woman in her fifties or sixties with COVID-19, enrolled during active disease.

Only one count was recorded for this clone. This chain links TRBV6-5 with TRBJ2-1; 8 bases map to TRBD1. The germline V gene encodes CDR1 MNHEY and CDR2 SVGAGI. The CDR3 is made up of 16 amino acids. Unmatched junction bases numbered 7, after V lost 2 bases and J lost 4 bases. The CDR3 spells CASSYGTGPPYNEQFF. The DNA of the CDR3 is TGTGCCAGCAGTTACGGGACAGGCCCCCCATACAATGAGCAGTTCTTC.

CDR3 DNA sequence: TGTGCCAGCAGGGACAGGGGAAACACCGGGGAGCTGTTTTTT. Its translation: CASRDRGNTGELFF. The chain combines TRBV6-4 with TRBJ2-2, with 9 positions matching TRBD1. Germline CDR1 and CDR2: MRHNA and SNTAGT. J gave up 2 bases and V 6 bases, and 1 base lay outside the gene matches. There are 14 residues in the CDR3.

The chain joins TRBV6-1 to TRBJ2-1, with 8 bases lining up with TRBD2. The V segment lost 0 bases and the J segment 6 bases; nucleotides outside the gene matches: 4. The CDR3 spans 15 residues. The germline V gene encodes CDR1 MNHNS and CDR2 SASEGT. The CDR3 loop reads CASSEASGGFNEQFF. The CDR3 nucleotides are TGTGCCAGCAGTGAAGCCAGCGGGGGCTTCAATGAGCAGTTCTTC.

The chain employs TRBV28 and TRBJ2-3; 7 bases map to TRBD1. The CDR3 covers 14 residues. J was trimmed by 3 bases and V by 8 bases; bases with no gene match: 8. From germline, CDR1 is MDHEN and CDR2 SYDVKM. In DNA, the CDR3 is TGTGCCAGCGGGCCGACAGGGATTACAGATACGCAGTATTTT. Protein product: CASGPTGITDTQYF.

The chain couples TRBV4-1 to TRBJ1-2, with TRBD1 matching over 7 bases. J was trimmed by 4 bases and V by 0 bases; bases with no gene match: 5. The CDR3 runs 15 residues. The germline V gene has CDR1 MGHRA and CDR2 YSYEKL. This chain's CDR3 is CASSQDQGVLYGYTF. The CDR3 nucleotides are TGCGCCAGCAGCCAAGATCAGGGGGTCCTCTATGGCTACACCTTC.

Only a few counts were recorded for this clone. The chain links TRBV10-3 to TRBJ2-1, with 8 bases matching TRBD1. This CDR3 spans 13 amino acids. The germline V gene has CDR1 ENHRY and CDR2 SYGVKD. V trimming: 7 bases; J trimming: 5 bases; junction bases outside the gene matches: 4. The CDR3 DNA is TGTGCCATCAAAGAGACAGGGGACAATGAGCAGTTCTTC. Its protein is CAIKETGDNEQFF.

The chain has TRBV27 and TRBJ2-2; 8 nucleotides agree with TRBD2. Germline CDR1 is MNHEY and CDR2 is SMNVEV (reference sequence). This CDR3 spans 15 amino acids. With 5 bases clipped from V and 5 bases from J, the junction kept 7 bases outside the gene matches. The CDR3 nucleotides read TGTGCCAGCAGTCCTAGGACTAGCAGGACCGGGGAGCTGTTTTTT. Amino acids: CASSPRTSRTGELFF.

The chain recombines TRBV7-6 with TRBJ1-3; 7 bases agree with TRBD1. With 5 bases clipped from V and 4 bases from J, the junction kept 8 bases outside the gene matches. The CDR3 extends over 15 amino acids. Per the germline V gene, CDR1 is SGHVS and CDR2 is FNYEAQ. The DNA of the CDR3 is TGTGCCAGCAGCGGGATACAGGGGACGGGAAACACCATATATTTT. Translation gives CASSGIQGTGNTIYF.

The chain employs TRBV6-5 and TRBJ1-5; 10 bases line up with TRBD1. With 4 bases clipped from V and 3 bases from J, the junction kept 6 bases outside the gene matches. This CDR3 spans 16 amino acids. The germline V gene has CDR1 MNHEY and CDR2 SVGAGI. CDR3 in amino acids: CASSWGQGNTNQPQHF. The CDR3 DNA reads TGTGCCAGCAGTTGGGGACAGGGGAATACCAATCAGCCCCAGCATTTT.

The chain is built from TRBV6-5 and TRBJ1-2; perhaps TRBD1 as D (5 bases). CDR1 and CDR2 from the germline V gene are MNHEY and SVGAGI. The CDR3 has 12 amino acids. The germline V and J ends were trimmed by 6 bases and 5 bases, with 10 bases remaining between them. The CDR3 DNA sequence: TGTGCCAGCAGGGACACAGGTTATGGCTACACCTTC. Translating it yields CASRDTGYGYTF.

The chain links TRBV4-1 to TRBJ1-1; a weak D match, TRBD1 (6 bases). Looked up from germline, CDR1 is MGHRA and CDR2 is YSYEKL. Trimming stripped 6 bases from V and 5 bases from J, with 19 bases between. The CDR3 is made up of 15 amino acids. CDR3 protein: CASRRVSTGNTEAFF. The CDR3 DNA sequence: TGCGCCAGCAGGAGGGTTAGTACAGGGAATACTGAAGCTTTCTTT.

The V gene is TRBV28, the J gene TRBJ1-4, with 9 positions matching TRBD1. Germline values: CDR1 MDHEN, CDR2 SYDVKM. CDR3 length: 14 amino acids. V lost 4 bases, J lost 6 bases, and 3 bases stayed unmatched. CDR3 sequence reads: CASSSGTGHEKLFF. DNA for the CDR3: TGTGCCAGCAGTTCCGGGACAGGGCATGAAAAACTGTTTTTT. The variable domain in full, completed from reference TRBV28 and TRBJ1-4, reads DVKVTQSSRYLVKRTGEKVFLECVQDMDHENMFWYRQDPGLGLRLIYFSYDVKMKEKGDIPEGYSVSREKKERFSLILESASTNQTSMYLCASSSGTGHEKLFFGSGTQLSVL.

The J gene is TRBJ1-4, the V gene TRBV6-1, with 9 bases aligning to TRBD1. The CDR3 length is 19 residues. The V gene's germline CDR1 is MNHNS and CDR2 SASEGT. Germline trimming cut 3 bases from V and 3 bases from J; bases unmatched to any gene: 14. The CDR3 region is CASSDRGQGIGIANEKLFF. CDR3 in DNA: TGTGCCAGCAGTGATCGGGGACAGGGTATAGGTATTGCTAATGAAAAACTGTTTTTT.

In this sample, this clone turned up once. The chain combines TRBV3-1 (or the pseudogene TRBV3-2) with TRBJ2-3, with 8 bases fitting TRBD2. Germline loops: CDR1 LGHDT, CDR2 YNNKEL (reference sequence). CDR3 length: 17 residues. V shed 4 bases and J 5 bases; nucleotides not matched to a gene: 14. Here the CDR3 DNA reads TGTGCCAGCAGCCTGGATATCGTGGGACTAGGTAAAGATACGCAGTATTTT. It encodes CASSLDIVGLGKDTQYF.

The gene calls are TRBV10-3 and TRBJ2-5; D might be TRBD1 (6 bases). CDR3 size: 12 residues. Between the trimmed V and J ends, which lost 10 bases and 5 bases, there was a span of 14 bases. The germline gives CDR1 ENHRY, CDR2 SYGVKD. CDR3 coding DNA: TGTGCCAGCCAGGGGAGTAAGGAGACCCAGTACTTC. Translating gives CASQGSKETQYF.

The J gene is TRBJ1-2, the V gene TRBV10-3; D might be TRBD1 (5 bases). From germline, CDR1 is ENHRY and CDR2 SYGVKD. The V end was cut by 6 bases, the J end by 0 bases, with 11 bases between. There are 14 residues in the CDR3. The DNA for the CDR3 is TGTGCCATCAGGCCGACAGAATCTAACTATGGCTACACCTTC. Its translation: CAIRPTESNYGYTF.

This chain connects TRBV7-3 to TRBJ1-3, with a possible D match to TRBD1 (5 bases). The V end was cut by 5 bases, the J end by 4 bases, with 9 bases between. Per the germline V gene, CDR1 is SGHTA and CDR2 is FQGTGA. The CDR3 runs 13 residues. The CDR3 loop reads CASSADRGNTIYF. Here the CDR3 DNA reads TGTGCCAGCAGCGCCGACAGAGGAAACACCATATATTTT.

The chain links TRBV28 to TRBJ1-1; maybe TRBD1 (5 bases). Germline V gives CDR1 MDHEN, CDR2 SYDVKM. This CDR3 is built from 12 residues. Trimming removed 3 bases from V and 12 bases from J, with 14 bases in between. This CDR3 is CASSLLAGKTFF. CDR3 nucleotide sequence: TGTGCCAGCAGTTTGTTGGCAGGGAAAACTTTCTTT.

This chain links TRBV30 with TRBJ1-2; D is undetermined. In germline, CDR1 is GTSNPN, CDR2 SVGIG (reference sequence). This CDR3 is built from 11 residues. V was cut by 5 bases and J by 8 bases, with 12 bases left in between. The CDR3 sequence: CAWSQEGGYTF. CDR3 DNA: TGTGCCTGGTCCCAGGAGGGAGGCTACACCTTC.

This chain connects TRBV28 to TRBJ1-2; 8 bases line up with TRBD1. The J segment lost 1 base and the V segment lost 3 bases, leaving 4 bases of the junction unmatched. Germline V CDR1 and CDR2: MDHEN, SYDVKM. The CDR3 has 15 residues. CDR3 in amino acids: CASSLGQEINYGYTF. CDR3 DNA: TGTGCCAGCAGTTTGGGACAGGAGATTAACTATGGCTACACCTTC.

The chain carries TRBV29-1 and TRBJ2-2; D gene uncertain. The germline gives CDR1 SQVTM, CDR2 ANQGSEA. V lost 4 bases and J 0 bases, leaving 6 bases between the germline ends. The CDR3 runs to 13 residues. CDR3 nucleotides: TGCAGCGTTGGACTTTCGAACACCGGGGAGCTGTTTTTT. Its translation: CSVGLSNTGELFF.

The chain couples TRBV2 to TRBJ1-1, with 11 bases identical to TRBD1. The CDR3 covers 13 residues. J gave up 5 bases and V 11 bases, and 7 bases lay outside the gene matches. Germline assignment: CDR1 SNHLY and CDR2 FYNNEI. The DNA of the CDR3 is TGTGCCGGTGGACAGGGGGCGCGGACTGAAGCTTTCTTT. This sequence encodes CAGGQGARTEAFF.

The genes are TRBV27 and TRBJ1-5, with D possibly being TRBD1 (5 bases). The CDR3 is made up of 16 amino acids. Trimming shortened V by 1 base and J by 4 bases, and 14 bases separated the two germline ends. Looked up from germline, CDR1 is MNHEY and CDR2 is SMNVEV (reference sequence). CDR3 DNA: TGTGCCAGCAGTTTATATCCAGGGCAGTGGAATCAGCCCCAGCATTTT. Its protein is CASSLYPGQWNQPQHF.

The gene calls are TRBV27 and TRBJ2-6, with no clear D. Trimming took 5 bases from V and 0 from J, leaving 8 bases between them. The CDR3 totals 15 residues. Germline V CDR1 and CDR2: MNHEY, SMNVEV (reference sequence). In nucleotides, the CDR3 is TGTGCCAGCAGTCGCTACAGCTCTGGGGCCAACGTCCTGACTTTC. It codes for CASSRYSSGANVLTF.